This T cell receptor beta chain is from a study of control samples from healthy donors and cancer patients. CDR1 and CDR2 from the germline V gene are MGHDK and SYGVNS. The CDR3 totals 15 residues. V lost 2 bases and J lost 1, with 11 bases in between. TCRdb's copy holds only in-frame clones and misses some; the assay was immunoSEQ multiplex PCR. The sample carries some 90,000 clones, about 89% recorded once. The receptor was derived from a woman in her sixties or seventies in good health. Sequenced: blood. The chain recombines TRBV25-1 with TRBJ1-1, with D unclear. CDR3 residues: CASSEARATNTEAFF. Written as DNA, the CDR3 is TGTGCCAGCAGTGAAGCAAGGGCAACGAACACTGAAGCTTTCTTT.